Following are 25 T cell receptor beta chains from one sample sequenced in a study of blood T cell repertoires in COVID-19. Produced via immunoSEQ multiplex PCR; TCRdb's table is partial and in-frame only. The sample holds 300,000 to 450,000 clones, about 88% seen once. Sequencing input: peripheral blood. All receptors derive from a human donor in a cohort sampled during active COVID-19.

V gene TRBV19 combines with J gene TRBJ2-1; D is possibly TRBD2 (7 bases). The germline V gene encodes CDR1 LNHDA and CDR2 SQIVND (reference sequence). Deletions cut 7 bases from V and 8 bases from J, with 9 bases between. The CDR3 spans 11 residues. The CDR3 coding sequence is TGTGCCAGTAAAGGGGGGGATGAGCAGTTCTTC. It encodes CASKGGDEQFF.

This chain uses TRBV28 with TRBJ2-7; 9 positions agree with TRBD1. Germline V lookup: CDR1 MDHEN, CDR2 SYDVKM. This CDR3 region has 15 residues. The J segment lost 9 bases and the V segment lost 6 bases, leaving 15 bases of the junction unmatched. The CDR3 bases are TGTGCCAGCAGCCGGGCGGGGACAGGGCATACCGGGCAGTACTTC. Amino acid sequence: CASSRAGTGHTGQYF. The entire variable domain, with the rest obtained from reference TRBV28 and TRBJ2-7, is as follows: DVKVTQSSRYLVKRTGEKVFLECVQDMDHENMFWYRQDPGLGLRLIYFSYDVKMKEKGDIPEGYSVSREKKERFSLILESASTNQTSMYLCASSRAGTGHTGQYFGPGTRLTVT.

The chain uses TRBV6-5 and TRBJ2-7; D call uncertain. From germline, CDR1 is MNHEY and CDR2 SVGAGI. V dropped 8 bases and J dropped 2 bases, with 16 bases sitting between them. CDR3 length: 14 amino acids. CDR3 residues: CASLDTTSPYEQYF. The CDR3 nucleotides read TGTGCCAGCCTTGACACAACCTCCCCCTACGAGCAGTACTTC.

This clone showed up just once. The V gene is TRBV27, the J gene TRBJ1-1, with D possibly TRBD1 on 5 matching bases. CDR3 length equals 14 residues. Germline V gene lookup returns CDR1 MNHEY and CDR2 SMNVEV (reference sequence). Deletions cut 4 bases from V and 1 base from J, with 10 bases between. The CDR3 sequence is CASSSGLENTEAFF. In nucleotides, the CDR3 is TGTGCCAGCAGTTCAGGGCTGGAGAACACTGAAGCTTTCTTT.

The chain joins TRBV6-5 to TRBJ1-1; D possibly corresponds to TRBD1 (5 bases). Trimming took 2 bases from V and 4 from J, leaving 11 bases between them. From germline, CDR1 is MNHEY and CDR2 SVGAGI. CDR3 length equals 14 residues. The CDR3 is CASSYRRGGTEAFF. The CDR3 DNA sequence: TGTGCCAGCAGTTACCGGCGGGGGGGCACTGAAGCTTTCTTT.

The chain couples TRBV13 to TRBJ2-1; TRBD2 is a possible D gene (6 bases). The length of the CDR3 is 15 residues. In germline, CDR1 is PRHDT, CDR2 FYEKMQ (reference sequence). V lost 3 bases and J lost 4, with 13 bases in between. The CDR3 reads CASSFSGLSYNEQFF. As DNA, the CDR3 is TGTGCCAGCAGCTTTTCGGGACTTTCATACAATGAGCAGTTCTTC.

The CDR3 sequence is CASSQYTSDGTDTQYF. The CDR3 region has the DNA TGTGCCAGCAGCCAGTACACTAGCGATGGCACAGATACGCAGTATTTT. The chain is built from TRBV3-1 (or the pseudogene TRBV3-2) and TRBJ2-3, with TRBD2 matching 7 bases. CDR1 is LGHDT and CDR2 is YNNKEL in the germline V gene (reference sequence). J gave up 1 base and V 3 bases, and 7 bases lay outside the gene matches. This CDR3 comprises 16 residues.

This chain uses TRBV15 with TRBJ2-1; D might be TRBD2 (6 bases). This CDR3 is 15 amino acids long. The V end lost 3 bases, the J end lost 12 bases, and 21 bases lay between the germline ends. The germline V gene has CDR1 LNHNV and CDR2 YYDKDF (reference sequence). In nucleotides, the CDR3 is TGTGCCACCAGCAGTTATGGACTATATGAGCCGGGGCAGTTCTTC. Amino acid sequence: CATSSYGLYEPGQFF.

This rearrangement joins TRBV6-6 to TRBJ1-1; possibly TRBD1 for D (5 bases). The ends were cut back, 5 bases at V and 7 bases at J, with 14 bases in the middle. The germline CDR1 and CDR2 sequences are MNHNY and SVGAGI (reference sequence). This CDR3 comprises 13 residues. CDR3 nucleotide sequence: TGTGCCAGCAGTGCGAGGGTGGGGGGTGAAGCTTTCTTT. Protein sequence: CASSARVGGEAFF.

J is TRBJ1-4 and V is TRBV30, with D hard to call. This CDR3 region has 15 residues. Germline values: CDR1 GTSNPN, CDR2 SVGIG (reference sequence). V was trimmed by 4 bases and J by 4 bases, leaving 16 bases between them. The CDR3 protein is CAWTPPPGVNEKLFF. CDR3 nucleotides: TGTGCCTGGACCCCTCCACCGGGAGTTAATGAAAAACTGTTTTTT.

This clone has only one observation. The V and J genes are TRBV7-9 and TRBJ2-2; 7 bases are shared with TRBD2. The CDR3 sequence is 17 residues long. The J segment lost 0 bases and the V segment lost 5 bases, leaving 9 bases of the junction unmatched. In germline, CDR1 is SEHNR, CDR2 FQNEAQ (reference sequence). CDR3: CASSNTRDYPNTGELFF. CDR3 DNA sequence: TGTGCCAGCAGCAATACTCGGGACTACCCGAACACCGGGGAGCTGTTTTTT.

A few counts support this clone. In nucleotides, the CDR3 is TGCAGCCATGTCGGGCGGGGGGAATATCACACAGATACGCAGTATTTT. As protein: CSHVGRGEYHTDTQYF. The rearrangement uses TRBV29-1 and TRBJ2-3, with 8 bases identical to TRBD2. Germline V gene lookup returns CDR1 SQVTM and CDR2 ANQGSEA. V lost 8 bases and J lost 2; bases outside the gene matches: 15. This CDR3 comprises 16 residues.

This clone was counted a few times. The chain has TRBV5-1 and TRBJ2-5; D unresolved. The CDR3 is made up of 14 amino acids. Trimming removed 3 bases from V and 1 base from J, with 10 bases in between. Germline loops: CDR1 SGHRS, CDR2 YFSETQ. As DNA, the CDR3 is TGCGCCAGCAGCTCCGTCGTCGGCCAAGAGACCCAGTACTTC. It specifies CASSSVVGQETQYF.

The chain uses TRBV4-1 and TRBJ1-5, with 7 bases identical to TRBD1. V shed 2 bases, J shed 0 bases, and the junction held 13 bases outside the gene matches. Germline CDR1 MGHRA, CDR2 YSYEKL. The CDR3 covers 19 residues. CDR3 sequence: CASSQPTGPHPYSNQPQHF. The DNA for the CDR3 is TGCGCCAGCAGCCAACCGACAGGGCCCCATCCTTATAGCAATCAGCCCCAGCATTTT.

The CDR3 here is CASSKSGVNTEAFF. The CDR3 nucleotides read TGTGCCAGCAGTAAATCAGGGGTGAACACTGAAGCTTTCTTT. The chain links TRBV2 to TRBJ1-1; D perhaps matches TRBD1 (6 bases). Between the trimmed V and J ends, which lost 5 bases and 0 bases, there was a span of 10 bases. Per the germline V gene, CDR1 is SNHLY and CDR2 is FYNNEI. The CDR3 totals 14 residues.

The J gene is TRBJ2-7, the V gene TRBV10-2; the D gene is possibly TRBD1 (6 bases). This CDR3 comprises 13 residues. The germline V and J ends were trimmed by 5 bases and 6 bases, with 14 bases remaining between them. The germline CDR1 and CDR2 sequences are WSHSY and SAAADI. As DNA, the CDR3 is TGCGCCAGCAGTCCTTACAGGGTAAGCGAGCAGTACTTC. Translated: CASSPYRVSEQYF.

DNA for the CDR3: TGTGCCAGCCGGACAGGGGGGAGCTCCTACGAGCAGTACTTC. This translates into CASRTGGSSYEQYF. This chain links TRBV19 with TRBJ2-7, with TRBD1 matching over 10 bases. V trimming: 9 bases; J trimming: 0 bases; junction bases outside the gene matches: 5. The CDR3 spans 14 residues. Germline CDR1 is LNHDA and CDR2 is SQIVND (reference sequence). The full variable domain, rest sourced from reference TRBV19 and TRBJ2-7, is DGGITQSPKYLFRKEGQNVTLSCEQNLNHDAMYWYRQDPGQGLRLIYYSQIVNDFQKGDIAEGYSVSREKKESFPLTVTSAQKNPTAFYLCASRTGGSSYEQYFGPGTRLTVT.

The rearrangement links TRBV7-9 to TRBJ2-1; tentative D call: TRBD2 (6 bases). Trimming pared 5 bases from V and 13 bases from J, leaving 12 bases between. The CDR3 runs 11 residues. Germline-derived CDR1 and CDR2 are SEHNR and FQNEAQ (reference sequence). The CDR3 loop is CASSPSGFQFF. The CDR3 DNA is TGTGCCAGCAGCCCAAGCGGGTTTCAGTTCTTC. The variable domain in full, with the rest retrieved from reference TRBV7-9 and TRBJ2-1, is DTGVSQNPRHKITKRGQNVTFRCDPISEHNRLYWYRQTLGQGPEFLTYFQNEAQLEKSRLLSDRFSAERPKGSFSTLEIQRTEQGDSAMYLCASSPSGFQFFGPGTRLTVL.

V usage is TRBV19 and J usage is TRBJ2-3; TRBD2 might be the D (5 bases). V dropped 1 base and J dropped 0 bases, with 8 bases sitting between them. The CDR3 loop spans 15 amino acids. Germline V CDR1 and CDR2: LNHDA, SQIVND (reference sequence). This CDR3 reads CASSIVEGSTDTQYF. CDR3 bases: TGTGCCAGTAGTATAGTAGAGGGAAGCACAGATACGCAGTATTTT.

The V and J genes are TRBV7-8 and TRBJ1-1; D ambiguous. Between the trimmed V and J ends, which lost 2 bases and 2 bases, there was a span of 9 bases. Germline CDR1 SGHVS, CDR2 FQNEAQ. The CDR3 is 14 residues long. The DNA for the CDR3 is TGTGCCAGCAGCTTATTTGAGGGAAACACTGAAGCTTTCTTT. Translation gives CASSLFEGNTEAFF.

The V gene is TRBV5-5, the J gene TRBJ1-1; tentatively, D is TRBD1 (5 bases). From germline, CDR1 is SGHKS and CDR2 YYEKEE (reference sequence). The V gene lost 2 bases and the J gene lost 6 bases, with 11 bases spanning the gap. The CDR3 is 13 amino acids. The DNA for the CDR3 is TGTGCCAGCAGCTTCCCAGGGTACCCTGAAGCTTTCTTT. Amino acid sequence: CASSFPGYPEAFF.

This clone appeared once. The missing conserved phenylalanine or tryptophan at the end of this CDR3 makes a read error likely. No DNA is shown, since the ends of the CDR3 on it are uncertain; the CDR3 is the one TCRdb lists. J is TRBJ2-7 and V is TRBV23-1; the D call TRBD1 from the table was never checked on the DNA. TRBV23-1 is known as an ORF, though its function is uncertain. 11 amino acids form the CDR3, both terminal residues included. CDR3 protein: CASSQSRGLGP.

Only one count was recorded for this clone. This chain links TRBV19 with TRBJ1-6, with 9 bases identical to TRBD1. The CDR3 loop spans 19 amino acids. The trim removed 3 bases at V and 5 bases at J, leaving 14 bases unmatched. Germline V gives CDR1 LNHDA, CDR2 SQIVND (reference sequence). The CDR3 loop is CASSIDHRGREPNNSPLHF. DNA of the CDR3: TGTGCCAGTAGTATCGATCACAGGGGGCGCGAACCGAATAATTCACCCCTCCACTTT.

This rearrangement joins TRBV7-9 to TRBJ1-6, with D perhaps matching TRBD1 (5 bases). CDR3 length equals 14 residues. Trimming removed 5 bases from V and 9 bases from J, with 14 bases in between. The germline CDR1 and CDR2 sequences are SEHNR and FQNEAQ (reference sequence). CDR3 protein: CASSTQGSGSPLHF. Here the CDR3 DNA reads TGTGCCAGCAGCACCCAGGGAAGTGGTTCACCCCTCCACTTT. Combining the CDR3 with reference TRBV7-9 and TRBJ1-6 gives the whole variable domain DTGVSQNPRHKITKRGQNVTFRCDPISEHNRLYWYRQTLGQGPEFLTYFQNEAQLEKSRLLSDRFSAERPKGSFSTLEIQRTEQGDSAMYLCASSTQGSGSPLHFGNGTRLTVT.

The rearrangement links TRBV7-9 to TRBJ2-7; the match to TRBD2 covers 8 bases. Trimming cost V 0 bases and J 3 bases; bases outside gene matches: 7. The CDR3 is 16 amino acids. The germline V gene encodes CDR1 SEHNR and CDR2 FQNEAQ (reference sequence). CDR3 nucleotides: TGTGCCAGCAGCTTAGCGATGGGACTAGTGAACTACGAGCAGTACTTC. It specifies CASSLAMGLVNYEQYF. The full variable domain, with the rest looked up from reference TRBV7-9 and TRBJ2-7, is DTGVSQNPRHKITKRGQNVTFRCDPISEHNRLYWYRQTLGQGPEFLTYFQNEAQLEKSRLLSDRFSAERPKGSFSTLEIQRTEQGDSAMYLCASSLAMGLVNYEQYFGPGTRLTVT.